The 21 T cell receptor beta chains in this list originate from one sample, sequenced in a study of regulatory T cells in long-lasting Graves disease. Construction of TCR beta libraries relied on iRepertoire HTBI primers and on Arm-PCR targeting CDR3 regions. One entry per CDR3 protein, called by TCRdb with MiXCR from the multiplex PCR reads. The profile shows a few hundred thousand distinct CDR3 sequences, approximately 23% of them singletons. Sample time point: persistent/refractory GD, antithyroid drugs over 5 years with positive TRAb. TCR sequences were obtained from RNA taken from PBMCs. The specimen was peripheral blood mononuclear cells (PBMCs), collected when the disease was refractory, from a patient treated with antithyroid drugs. The receptor source for this set is a female donor with Graves disease.

This clonotype was recorded at least ten times. This rearrangement joins TRBV2 to TRBJ2-1, with D possibly matching TRBD1 (6 bases). The CDR3 length is 14 residues. Looked up from germline, CDR1 is SNHLY and CDR2 is FYNNEI. Deletions cut 2 bases from V and 10 bases from J, with 15 bases between. In DNA form, the CDR3 reads TGTGCCAGCAGTGAATCCCCACAGGGTGGAGAGCAGTTCTTC. This sequence encodes CASSESPQGGEQFF.

Comments on this clonotype: A much larger clone sits a single nucleotide away, making a read error possible. The rearrangement uses TRBV12-3 or TRBV12-4 and TRBJ2-7, with 8 positions matching TRBD2. The CDR3 length is 15 residues. V lost 4 bases to trimming and J lost 9 bases; unmatched junction nucleotides: 14. The DNA of the CDR3 is TGTGCCAGCAGTTCCCCAGCGGGGGCCTTTGACGGGCAGTACTTC. Its translation is CASSSPAGAFDGQYF.

The chain employs TRBV20-1 and TRBJ1-1; tentative D call: TRBD1 (5 bases). This CDR3 region has 12 residues. Germline V gene sequence: CDR1 DFQATT, CDR2 SNEGSKA (reference sequence). Deletions cut 0 bases from V and 6 bases from J, with 8 bases between. The CDR3 protein is CSAREGVPEAFF. In DNA form, the CDR3 reads TGCAGTGCTAGAGAGGGGGTACCTGAAGCTTTCTTT.

This clonotype was seen a few times. The chain joins TRBV6-5 to TRBJ1-2; possibly TRBD1 for D (5 bases). Germline V lookup: CDR1 MNHEY, CDR2 SVGAGI. This CDR3 is 18 amino acids long. With 4 bases removed from V and 2 bases from J, the gap between germline ends came to 23 bases. CDR3 sequence (DNA): TGTGCCAGCAGTTGGGGGATTAAGGCGGGACGGGAAAACTATGGCTACACCTTC. Translation: CASSWGIKAGRENYGYTF.

This clonotype was observed a handful of times. The rearrangement uses TRBV7-2 and TRBJ2-7; 7 nucleotides align to TRBD2. Judging by the DNA end, TRBJ2-5 fits better; the J call may be wrong. This CDR3 is 16 amino acids long. Germline assignment: CDR1 SGHTA and CDR2 FQGNSA. CDR3 protein: CASSPGWGGSEETQYF. CDR3 nucleotide sequence: TGTGCCAGCAGCCCGGGGTGGGGCGGGAGCGAAGAGACCCAGTACTTC.

Comments on this clonotype: A much larger clone differs from this one at a single base, so this may be a read error. This rearrangement joins TRBV7-2 to TRBJ2-5; 14 positions match TRBD2. This CDR3 is 17 amino acids long. Germline CDR1 and CDR2: SGHTA and FQGNSA. CDR3 coding DNA: TGTGCCAGCAGCCATACGGGACTAGCGGGGGATCAAGAGACCCAGCACTTC. Translation gives CASSHTGLAGDQETQHF.

A word on this clonotype: Mismatch with germline at one junction end may stem from a read error. V usage is TRBV20-1 and J usage is TRBJ2-2, with 10 bases fitting TRBD2. CDR3 length: 16 amino acids. The germline gives CDR1 DFQATT, CDR2 SNEGSKA (reference sequence). CDR3 loop: CSARAPGLANAGELFF. The CDR3 DNA reads TGCAGTGCTAGAGCTCCGGGACTAGCGAACGCCGGGGAGCTGTTTTTT.

CDR3: CASSPGANSGNTIYF. CDR3 sequence (DNA): TGTGCCAGCAGCCCAGGGGCCAACTCAGGAAACACCATATATTTT. V gene TRBV7-3 combines with J gene TRBJ1-3; a weak D match, TRBD1 (6 bases). The CDR3 is 15 residues long. From germline, CDR1 is SGHTA and CDR2 FQGTGA. V lost 5 bases, J lost 4 bases, and 15 bases lay in between.

This chain connects TRBV30 to TRBJ1-5; 8 positions agree with TRBD1. The CDR3 runs 13 residues. V lost 2 bases to trimming and J lost 5 bases; unmatched junction nucleotides: 2. Germline V gives CDR1 GTSNPN, CDR2 SVGIG (reference sequence). This chain's CDR3 is CAWSPQGDQPQHF. The CDR3 bases are TGTGCCTGGAGTCCACAGGGGGATCAGCCCCAGCATTTT.

This clonotype was seen more than once but under ten times. V and J are TRBV6-2 or TRBV6-3 and TRBJ2-1; tentative D call: TRBD2 (6 bases). V gave up 5 bases and J gave up 4 bases, with 24 bases separating them. Per the germline V gene, CDR1 is MNHEY and CDR2 is SVGEGT. This CDR3 has 18 residues. CDR3 region: CASSLPTRWGTTYNEQFF. CDR3 nucleotide sequence: TGTGCCAGCAGTCTTCCGACTAGATGGGGAACCACTTACAATGAGCAGTTCTTC.

This clonotype was seen a handful of times. This chain uses TRBV20-1 with TRBJ2-5, with 11 bases identical to TRBD2. This CDR3 has 15 amino acids. CDR1 and CDR2 from the germline V gene are DFQATT and SNEGSKA (reference sequence). V lost 3 bases and J lost 5; bases outside the gene matches: 8. Written as DNA, the CDR3 is TGCAGTGCTAGGAAACTAGCGGGAGCGGGGGAGACCCAGTACTTC. Its translation: CSARKLAGAGETQYF.

This clonotype was seen a few times. The chain carries TRBV2 and TRBJ1-2; D not resolved. Germline V gene data show CDR1 as SNHLY and CDR2 as FYNNEI. The CDR3 spans 11 residues. V was pared by 10 bases and J by 7 bases, with 13 bases between. CDR3 loop: CANDGSGGYTF. The CDR3 nucleotides are TGTGCCAACGACGGGTCCGGTGGCTACACCTTC. Combining the CDR3 with reference TRBV2 and TRBJ1-2 gives the whole variable domain EPEVTQTPSHQVTQMGQEVILRCVPISNHLYFYWYRQILGQKVEFLVSFYNNEISEKSEIFDDQFSVERPDGSNFTLKIRSTKLEDSAMYFCANDGSGGYTFGSGTRLTVV.

This clonotype turned up a few times. This chain uses TRBV4-1 with TRBJ2-5; D is unclear. The CDR3 spans 11 residues. Germline V gene lookup returns CDR1 MGHRA and CDR2 YSYEKL. V lost 0 bases and J 11 bases, leaving 7 bases between the germline ends. The CDR3, as DNA: TGCGCCAGCAGCCAAGATTTCTATCAGTACTTC. This sequence encodes CASSQDFYQYF.

This clonotype was seen many times. The chain recombines TRBV25-1 with TRBJ2-5, with D perhaps given as TRBD1 or TRBD2 (5 bases each). The germline V and J ends were trimmed by 5 bases and 1 base, with 17 bases remaining between them. The CDR3 covers 16 residues. In germline, CDR1 is MGHDK, CDR2 SYGVNS. CDR3 DNA sequence: TGTGCCAGCAGTCCCGGGAAACAGGATATCCAAGAGACCCAGTACTTC. This encodes CASSPGKQDIQETQYF.

The chain has TRBV5-6 and TRBJ1-1, with 9 bases fitting TRBD1. The CDR3 loop spans 16 amino acids. With V trimmed by 0 bases and J by 7 bases, 10 bases remained unmatched. The germline V gene encodes CDR1 SGHDT and CDR2 YYEEEE. The CDR3 protein is CASSLVPGQGYGEAFF. As DNA, the CDR3 is TGTGCCAGCAGCTTGGTCCCGGGACAGGGTTACGGTGAAGCTTTCTTT.

This clonotype was picked up many times. This sequence joins TRBV6-1 and TRBJ1-2; 9 bases agree with TRBD1. The CDR3 runs 15 residues. The germline gives CDR1 MNHNS, CDR2 SASEGT. V trimming: 7 bases; J trimming: 4 bases; junction bases outside the gene matches: 10. In nucleotides, the CDR3 is TGTGCCAGCAAAAGAGGAACAGGGGGCCCCTATGGCTACACCTTC. This codes for CASKRGTGGPYGYTF.

This clonotype came up a few times. The chain is built from TRBV30 and TRBJ1-2; TRBD1 matches 9 bases. V lost 4 bases and J lost 5; bases outside the gene matches: 5. There are 13 residues in the CDR3. Germline assignment: CDR1 GTSNPN and CDR2 SVGIG (reference sequence). DNA of the CDR3: TGTGCCTGGACGAACAGGGGGCTTTATGGCTACACCTTC. Translated, it gives CAWTNRGLYGYTF.

In its sample, this clonotype was seen many times. The rearrangement links TRBV6-5 to TRBJ1-5, with D unresolved. This CDR3 region has 13 residues. The germline V gene has CDR1 MNHEY and CDR2 SVGAGI. V shed 2 bases and J shed 5 bases, with 7 bases lying between them. For the CDR3, the DNA is TGTGCCAGCAGTTACGATGGGGATCAGCCCCAGCATTTT. It translates to CASSYDGDQPQHF.

At least ten counts were recorded for this clonotype. This chain uses TRBV28 with TRBJ1-2, with D perhaps matching TRBD1 (6 bases). CDR3 length: 14 residues. Trimming stripped 4 bases from V and 4 bases from J, with 13 bases between. The germline V gene encodes CDR1 MDHEN and CDR2 SYDVKM. This chain's CDR3 is CASSYREIGYGYTF. The CDR3, as DNA: TGTGCCAGCAGTTACAGGGAGATTGGCTATGGCTACACCTTC.

The rearrangement links TRBV18 to TRBJ2-5; D is unresolved. The V gene's germline CDR1 is KGHSH and CDR2 LQKENI. Deletions cut 1 base from V and 5 bases from J, with 8 bases between. The CDR3 is 13 amino acids. The CDR3 spells CASSPLVGETQYF. The CDR3 DNA is TGTGCCAGCTCACCACTAGTGGGGGAGACCCAGTACTTC.

The table lists this clonotype with a few counts. The chain has TRBV7-2 and TRBJ1-2, with a tentative D call TRBD1 (6 bases). This CDR3 is built from 15 residues. Germline values: CDR1 SGHTA, CDR2 FQGNSA. With 5 bases removed from V and 4 bases from J, the gap between germline ends came to 17 bases. The CDR3 spells CASSGGQWGAYGYTF. CDR3 nucleotides: TGTGCCAGCAGCGGGGGCCAGTGGGGGGCCTATGGCTACACCTTC.